This T cell receptor (beta chain) was profiled in a study of blood T cell repertoires in COVID-19. On the study more broadly: Some COVID-19 samples were acute and others convalescent; all came from the United States, Italy and Spain. T cells, B-cell-depleted T cells, or PBMCs supplied cDNA or gDNA.

The CDR3 covers 15 residues. Germline lookup yields CDR1 SGHTS and CDR2 YDEGEE. V lost 7 bases and J lost 6; bases outside the gene matches: 12. Original data processing: Amplification of reference gene primers provided the estimated nucleated cell counts. The protocol was immunoSEQ multiplex PCR, while the TCRdb copy is restricted to in-frame clones and leaves out a portion. V and J calls and clone size follow that table, whereas D and trimming were derived from the DNA. The table has about 380,000 clones, 85% seen once. The J gene is TRBJ1-2, the V gene TRBV5-8; 10 bases align to TRBD1. Sequenced material: peripheral blood. The receptor's source is a young woman with acute or convalescent COVID-19. CDR3 sequence (DNA): TGTGCCAGCCAACAGACAGGGGGCGCTCAGGATGGCTACACCTTC. This sequence encodes CASQQTGGAQDGYTF.